This record concerns one T cell receptor beta chain sequence. The target antigen is unknown. The data derive from a study of blood T cells in healthy people across ages. The trim removed 5 bases at V and 9 bases at J, leaving 10 bases unmatched. This CDR3 has 13 amino acids. Per the germline V gene, CDR1 is SQVTM and CDR2 is ANQGSEA. Then a second PCR, running about 7 to 11 cycles, was carried out with a sample-barcoded 5' primer and a J-beta primer mix. Every molecule of cDNA carried a tag from a template-switch adaptor with 12 random nucleotides. TCRdb recomputed calls from the 5' RACE reads with MiXCR, one row per CDR3 protein. The sample lists approximately 1,700,000 distinct CDR3 sequences; 30% to 40% were seen once. Study-wide results and limits: Naive CD4+ cells and diversity were both higher in long-lived donors than in aged donors.

V and J are TRBV29-1 and TRBJ2-5; TRBD1 aligns across 9 bases. Sequencing was done on a sample of blood. The sequence derives from a human donor in good health. CDR3 in amino acids: CSVQTGGNGPQYF. CDR3 bases: TGCAGCGTTCAGACAGGGGGAAATGGGCCCCAGTACTTC.